The clone carrying this T cell receptor beta chain appeared once. These data come from a study of long-term antiretroviral therapy in people with HIV. Version v3.0 of the immunoSEQ assay was performed at survey level. Here immunoSEQ multiplex PCR was the method, and the copy in TCRdb shows in-frame clones only, minus some. Found here are 8,000 or so clones, 81% of them singletons; the top ten hold about 14%. The material sequenced was unsorted PBMCs, taken about 2.5 years before starting antiretroviral therapy. The clonotype was recovered from a man aged 35-49 years with HIV.

The CDR3 coding sequence is TGCAGCGCCTCGGAACAGCCCCTAGGCTCTGGAAACACCATATATTTT. Amino acids: CSASEQPLGSGNTIYF. This rearrangement joins TRBV29-1 to TRBJ1-3; D gene uncertain. CDR1 and CDR2 from the germline V gene are SQVTM and ANQGSEA. The CDR3 totals 16 residues. V was cut by 7 bases and J by 0 bases, with 19 bases left in between.